The rows below give T cell receptor beta chains drawn from one sample of a study of blood T cells in healthy people across ages. One entry per CDR3 protein, called by TCRdb with MiXCR from the 5' RACE reads. Here the sample spans around 750,000 distinct CDR3 sequences, about 48% being singletons. Sequencing used blood. The receptor source for this set is a man at least 80 years old in good health. Both conserved end residues are trimmed from each CDR3.

TRBJ2-1,TRBV2,ASSAYPGQSSYNQQF
TRBJ2-3,TRBV2,ASSRRRSTDTQY
TRBJ2-1,TRBV24-1,ATSEGRVNEQF
TRBJ1-2,TRBV20-1,SARGGEGYT
TRBJ2-6,TRBV12-3/TRBV12-4,ASSLAPPGTGANVLT
TRBJ2-5,TRBV29-1,SVAKQDQETQY
TRBJ2-6,TRBV5-1,ASSLGSGANVLT
TRBJ2-3,TRBV7-3,ASSLVGLATEVSTDTQY
TRBJ1-5,TRBV18,ASSPADSNQPQH
TRBJ1-2,TRBV29-1,SVIGTENYGYT
TRBJ2-7,TRBV7-2,ASSLTGAGRTANSYEQY
TRBJ2-1,TRBV4-1,ASSRHRDLTYNEQF
TRBJ2-7,TRBV4-1,ASSQFGDPAYEQY
TRBJ2-5,TRBV24-1,ATSDVALPKEQY
TRBJ2-1,TRBV3-1,ASSQGPYRNEQF
TRBJ2-7,TRBV15,ATQRDGRLDEQY
TRBJ1-1,TRBV7-6,ASSLIRRTEAF
TRBJ1-5,TRBV7-2,ASSPEGLSRQPQH
TRBJ1-1,TRBV20-1,SATPGAANTEAF
TRBJ2-4,TRBV5-1,ASSPGWGQQKAKNIQY
TRBJ2-1,TRBV24-1,ATSARGVGSYNEQF
TRBJ2-3,TRBV12-3/TRBV12-4,ASSPRLAVESWHRYAY
TRBJ2-3,TRBV5-1,ASSGTGSGDTQY
TRBJ1-4,TRBV29-1,SVEVGGGMAGGKLF
TRBJ2-2,TRBV5-1,ASSDRFTNTGELF
TRBJ2-7,TRBV9,ASSLNPTGEAYEQY
.,TRBV7-9,ASSRGEGAYYEQY